The sequence of this T cell receptor (beta chain) was determined in a study of cytomegalovirus exposure and HLA in healthy donors. In the case of this clone: Its antigen is unidentified.

Unmatched junction bases numbered 5, after V lost 4 bases and J lost 7 bases. The CDR3 contains 16 residues. Germline CDR1 and CDR2: MNHNS and SASEGT. It was with 60 Vbeta and 13 Jbeta primers that the PCR ran. Profiled with immunoSEQ multiplex PCR; TCRdb holds only in-frame clones, not every one. The profile covers approximately 200,000 clones, with around 80% appearing a single time and approximately 2% taken by the ten largest. Overall study findings and caveats: In a later analysis, a missense DCLRE1C variant was linked to TCR beta V- and J-gene trimming.

The sequence came from a woman aged 18-29 years in good health and CMV-seropositive. The sample comprised PBMCs. V and J are TRBV6-1 and TRBJ2-2; 14 nucleotides match TRBD2. The CDR3 protein is CASSGLAGGQSGELFF. The CDR3 DNA is TGTGCCAGCAGTGGACTAGCGGGGGGGCAAAGCGGGGAGCTGTTTTTT.